The clone carrying this TCR beta chain was counted at least ten times. Its antigen is still unknown. cDNA synthesis was performed by 5'RACE with 10-nucleotide random UMIs. TCRdb redid the calling of the 5' RACE reads with MiXCR, one entry per CDR3 protein. The sample lists more than 30,000 distinct CDR3 sequences; about 4% were seen once. This entry comes from a study of neurological immune-mediated disorders. Points from the study as a whole: While HTLV-1-associated myelopathy showed the greatest TCR clonal expansion, multiple sclerosis showed the least, falling below healthy controls.

The origin of this receptor is a woman aged 40 to 50 in good health. Sequenced: CD4+ T cells from blood.

The CDR3 here is CASSKTGRGVQYF. CDR3 sequence (DNA): TGTGCCAGCAGCAAGACCGGACGGGGGGTTCAGTACTTC. J is TRBJ2-4 and V is TRBV6-5; TRBD2 matches 7 bases. In germline, CDR1 is MNHEY, CDR2 SVGAGI. The trim removed 6 bases at V and 11 bases at J, leaving 10 bases unmatched. CDR3 length: 13 residues.